This T cell receptor (beta chain) emerged from a study of cytomegalovirus exposure and HLA in healthy donors (dated by TCRdb to about 2017). At the level of the whole study: In an earlier analysis of approximately 500 of the donors, 250 to 300 Gb of sequence data and 100 million or so unique TCR beta sequences from about 179 million T cells were reported. Of the roughly 410 genotyped donors, 75% to 85% were placed in the genetic ancestry cluster associated with self-reported Caucasian donors. The study was designed to test whether signatures of past pathogen exposure could be identified by cataloging public T cell receptors. A later analysis re-analyzed previously published TCR beta repertoires from 600 to 850 donors and added high-resolution HLA genotyping to study TCR occurrence patterns. Rather than using new phenotypic data, the later analysis identified candidate immune exposures from TCR beta sequences and from how often those sequences occurred across donors. Along with the approximately 700-subject first cohort, a separate validation cohort of 120 different subjects was used. Among about 360 genotyped donors of the cohort, an average of 235,054 unique TCR beta nucleotide sequences were sequenced per donor, roughly a sixth of them non-productive. Every repertoire in the discovery cohort had been generated on one and the same sequencing platform. Because of strong linkage in the cohort, roughly five DR-DQ haplotypes were treated as single units for association and clustering. HLA typing included class I and class II loci at four-digit resolution. Donor age, sex, ethnicity and CMV serostatus were compiled together with the repertoire data. The study combined high-throughput TCR immunosequencing, statistical association of individual TCRs with disease status, and machine learning to predict cytomegalovirus infection status. The study used immunosequencing to profile the T cell repertoires of 666 subjects and linked those repertoires to cytomegalovirus serostatus. In a later genetic analysis, genome-wide SNP genotypes for about 60% of the 666 donors were used, and that subset was treated as a discovery cohort. Typing coverage differed by locus: A, B, C, DRB1 and DQB1 were typed in about 620-630 donors, DQA1 in approximately 520, DPA1 in 600 to 610, and DPB1 in approximately 450. To decide whether each TCR beta V gene segment behaved as functional or pseudogenic, an earlier analysis of some 540 of the donors relied on high-throughput TCR beta sequencing. An early release covering about 600 HLA-typed donors comprised about 300 gigabases of sequencing data and around 80 million unique TCR sequences. What the research found in general, with its limitations: A further reported finding was that TCR beta sequences accurately predicted the HLA-A and HLA-B alleles for most subjects in the first cohort. Most TCR sequences were seen in very few donors, while some public TCRs were found in many individuals. In a later analysis, several top co-occurrence clusters were reported to appear linked to parvovirus B19, influenza, CMV and Epstein-Barr virus. The classifier was reported to diagnose cytomegalovirus status with high specificity and sensitivity in both the original and validation cohorts. A group of highly shared sequence variants was considered likely to be a technical artifact of the sequencing pipeline. Because HLA typing was unavailable for some donors at each locus, only the typed subset was used in association tests. A later analysis found that HLA-associated TCR beta chains were more clonally expanded and had lower generation probabilities than equally common non-associated chains. In an earlier analysis of more than 500 of the donors, most TCR beta V segments appeared in productive rearrangements about 87% or about 30% of the time, broadly matching IMGT annotations. Some IMGT-functional V segments, including TRBV6-2 and TRBV6-3, could not be told apart with the 87-base-pair reads, so those segments were excluded. In a later analysis, the rate of TCR association differed among HLA loci, with DRB1 alleles having the most associated TCRs and HLA-C alleles having the fewest. Linkage disequilibrium might explain the correlated functional status among segregating V segments, but an unknown experimental factor could not be ruled out. It was suggested by the authors that the approach could potentially be generalized to other disease states and immunological phenotypes. An association between a missense DCLRE1C variant and V-gene and J-gene trimming of TCR beta chains was found in a later genetic analysis and replicated in an independent cohort. When HLA alleles, especially DR and DQ, strongly co-occurred, attributing TCR associations to individual alleles was difficult. A total of 164 TCR beta chains were listed by the study as associated with cytomegalovirus. Because counts were too low, seventeen rarely observed V segments, including chromosome 9 orphons, were left out of the earlier analysis of 500 to 750 of the donors. Compared with the 666-donor mean, donors in an Asian-associated ancestry cluster had fewer N-insertions in productive TCRs, according to a later genetic analysis. The presence/absence analyses assumed that sequencing depth was roughly uniform across donors, and that assumption may not be true. At a false discovery rate of 0.05, a later analysis linked about 16,000 TCR beta sequences to specific HLA alleles. In vitro tests confirmed that a few of the cytomegalovirus-associated TCR beta chains recognize cytomegalovirus antigens. According to a later analysis, most CMV-associated TCR beta chains appeared to be HLA-restricted, and the HLA associations seemed to be driven largely by CMV exposure. The cohort was sequenced for TCR beta chains only, and without alpha or paired-chain data the features that could be detected were limited. The only immune exposure information available for the cohort was CMV serostatus.

The library was made by the immunoSEQ multiplex PCR assay. The multiplex PCR relied on a mix of 60 forward primers for TCR Vbeta segments and 13 reverse primers for TCR Jbeta segments. The CDR3 region of rearranged TCR beta genes was amplified from genomic DNA with a multiplex PCR assay. Amplified TCR beta libraries were sequenced as 87-base-pair reads on the Illumina HiSeq System. The authors processed their data as follows. A later analysis counted about 76 million unique TCR beta chains across the 600 to 850 repertoires, and some 11 million of these chains were shared by at least two donors. Raw reads were error-corrected and collapsed into unique sequences by a nearest-neighbor algorithm in which closely related sequences were merged to remove PCR and sequencing errors. To assign V, D and J gene segments, CDR3 sequences were aligned to IMGT reference sequences. For a sequence to be retained, a match of at least six nucleotides to both a V gene segment and a J gene segment was required. Rearrangements were called productive when the CDR3 lacked stop codons and stayed in frame with V and J; all others were non-productive. Following IMGT convention, CDR3 was defined as the stretch from the second conserved V-encoded cysteine up to the conserved J-encoded phenylalanine. In an earlier analysis of just under 600 of the donors, sequences lacking an unambiguous match to a single V gene segment were excluded. In an earlier analysis of 587 of the donors, a V segment was called functional when productive rearrangements were above 56.7%, and segregating when the standard deviation between donors exceeded 5%. A statistical classification framework was built for diagnosing cytomegalovirus status from the catalog of TCR beta chain sequences. In a later analysis, V and J genes were assigned by comparing TCR nucleotide sequences against IMGT/GENE-DB human TR gene sequences. A later analysis assigned CDR3 sequences and most-parsimonious VDJ recombination scenarios with the TCRdist pipeline. In a later analysis, each TCR beta chain was defined by its CDR3 amino acid sequence together with its V-gene family, and reads without a unique V-gene family were excluded. A later analysis removed 592 highly shared, low-generation-probability nucleotide sequences to deal with suspected cross-contamination and a sequencing artifact. A later analysis calculated a clonal expansion index for each public chain from normalized within-repertoire ranks of inferred template counts. In a later analysis, generation probabilities were computed with a VDJ recombination model fitted to out-of-frame rearrangements, and the resulting probabilities were checked against IGoR. In a later analysis, hypergeometric tests were used to score TCR-TCR, TCR-HLA and TCR-CMV co-occurrence, with a repertoire-size bias correction applied to TCR pairs. In a later analysis, false discovery rates were estimated by permuting HLA or CMV assignments 20 times. In a later analysis, co-occurring TCRs were grouped using DBSCAN, and TCRdist sequence similarity was added for clustering within HLA-allele-positive subsets. Repertoires with fewer than 30,000 or more than 120,000 public chains, plus five repertoires with anomalous nucleotide sharing, were excluded from co-occurrence clustering. Here the immuneACCESS table is served through TCRdb, limited to in-frame sequences with V and J called. Missing clones are a known gap in these copies; in checked studies unresolved V genes cover under half, and the rest lacks a known reason. That table gives V, J and clone size, and the DNA gave D and trimming. The sample table holds tens of thousands of clones, of which around four fifths were seen once. The biggest ten clones account for 22% of the sample.

Note on this clone: The clone's antigen remains unknown. Within one base of it there is no much larger clone, and no base qualities were kept.

The cohort comprised some 700 healthy bone marrow donors. At the time of sampling, every cohort member was nominally healthy, though immune exposures that went unrecorded were likely present. The donor tested CMV seropositive and was one of the 289 seropositive cohort members. Every donor gave a peripheral blood sample, and the peripheral blood mononuclear cells from that sample were used for TCR beta sequencing. The Qiagen DNeasy Blood Extraction Kit was used to extract genomic DNA from the blood cell samples. According to the germline V gene (reference sequence), CDR1 reads GTSNPN and CDR2 reads SVGIG. The CDR3 holds 12 amino acids from the cysteine to the phenylalanine. Only CDR3 DNA remains: 36 bases, in frame from the first base. After removal of 0 bases from V and 12 bases from J, the junction retains 5 bases not matched to a gene.

The sequence is built from TRBV30 and TRBJ2-7; 10 bases in the junction line up with TRBD1. This clonotype was obtained from a woman in her twenties or thirties in good health and CMV-seropositive. Material for sequencing was PBMCs. The DNA reads TGTGCCTGGAGTGTTTCGGGGACAGGGGTGTACTTC. Its product reads: CAWSVSGTGVYF. Extended through the reference TRBV30 and TRBJ2-7 proteins, this CDR3 yields the full variable domain: SQTIHQWPATLVQPVGSPLSLECTVEGTSNPNLYWYRQAAGRGLQLLFYSVGIGQISSEVPQNLSASRPQDRQFILSSKKLLLSDSGFYLCAWSVSGTGVYFGPGTRLTVT.